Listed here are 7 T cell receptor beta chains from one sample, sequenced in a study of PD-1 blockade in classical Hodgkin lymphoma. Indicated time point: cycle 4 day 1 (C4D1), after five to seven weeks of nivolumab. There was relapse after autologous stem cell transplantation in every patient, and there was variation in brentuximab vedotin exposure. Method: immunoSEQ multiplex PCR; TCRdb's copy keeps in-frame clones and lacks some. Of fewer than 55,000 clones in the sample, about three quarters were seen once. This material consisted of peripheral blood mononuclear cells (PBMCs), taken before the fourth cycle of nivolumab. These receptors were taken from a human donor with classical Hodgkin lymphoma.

CDR3 region: CASSLVGTHSNQPQHF. The CDR3 nucleotides read TGTGCCAGCAGTTTAGTCGGGACGCATAGCAATCAGCCCCAGCATTTT. This chain links TRBV27 with TRBJ1-5; TRBD1 might be the D (5 bases). Trimming removed 2 bases at V and 0 bases at J, with 11 bases between. CDR3 length: 16 amino acids. Germline V gives CDR1 MNHEY, CDR2 SMNVEV (reference sequence).

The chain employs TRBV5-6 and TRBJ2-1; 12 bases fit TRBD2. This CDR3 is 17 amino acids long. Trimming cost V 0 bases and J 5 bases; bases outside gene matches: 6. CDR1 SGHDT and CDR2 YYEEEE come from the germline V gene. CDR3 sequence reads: CASSLVTSGGRDNEQFF. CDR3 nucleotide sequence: TGTGCCAGCAGCTTGGTCACTAGCGGGGGGAGGGACAATGAGCAGTTCTTC.

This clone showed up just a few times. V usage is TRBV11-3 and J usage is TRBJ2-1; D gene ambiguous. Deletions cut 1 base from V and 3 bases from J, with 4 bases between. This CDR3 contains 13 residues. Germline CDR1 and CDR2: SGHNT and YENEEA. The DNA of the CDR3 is TGTGCCAGCAGCTTAGGATACTACAATGAGCAGTTCTTC. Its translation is CASSLGYYNEQFF.

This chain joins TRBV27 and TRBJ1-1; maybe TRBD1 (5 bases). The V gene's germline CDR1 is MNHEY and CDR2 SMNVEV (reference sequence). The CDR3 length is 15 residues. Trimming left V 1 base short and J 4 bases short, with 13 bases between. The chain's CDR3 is CASSLFFGGRTEAFF. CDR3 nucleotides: TGTGCCAGCAGTTTATTTTTTGGGGGTCGCACTGAAGCTTTCTTT.

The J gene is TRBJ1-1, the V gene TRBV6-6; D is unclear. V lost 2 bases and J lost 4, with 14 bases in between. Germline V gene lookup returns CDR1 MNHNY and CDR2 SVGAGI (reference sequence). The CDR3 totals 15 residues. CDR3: CASSYEDVQTTEAFF. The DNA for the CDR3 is TGTGCCAGCAGTTACGAGGACGTCCAAACCACTGAAGCTTTCTTT.

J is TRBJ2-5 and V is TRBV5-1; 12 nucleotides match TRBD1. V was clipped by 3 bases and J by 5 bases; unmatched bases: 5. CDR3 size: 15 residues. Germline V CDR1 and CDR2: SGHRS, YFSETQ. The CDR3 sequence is CASSSGTGGRETQYF. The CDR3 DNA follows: TGCGCCAGCAGCTCCGGGACAGGGGGCAGGGAGACCCAGTACTTC.

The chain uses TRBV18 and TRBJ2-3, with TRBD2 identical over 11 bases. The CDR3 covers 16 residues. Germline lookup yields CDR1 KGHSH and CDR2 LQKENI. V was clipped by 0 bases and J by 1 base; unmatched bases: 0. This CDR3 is CASSPPSGGGTDTQYF. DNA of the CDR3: TGTGCCAGCTCACCACCTAGCGGGGGGGGCACAGATACGCAGTATTTT.